The TCR beta chain under discussion was sequenced for a study of beta chain features in type 1 diabetes. Study conclusions and caveats: A possible short-template PCR bias applies equally to patients and controls. Within patients, naive, central memory and Treg TCRB repertoires seemed more similar than within healthy donors. Significant though moderate, a shortening of TCRB CDR3s appeared in all four CD4+ subsets of Type 1 diabetes patients. The analysis here could not establish whether HLA type shapes TCRB rearrangement.

Comments on this clone: Its antigen is unidentified.

This CDR3 comprises 14 residues. The J segment lost 2 bases and the V segment lost 3 bases, leaving 0 bases of the junction unmatched. The germline gives CDR1 MDHEN, CDR2 SYDVKM. Sequencing targeted expressed TCRB transcripts, as all isolated RNA had been reverse transcribed. Only in-frame clones appear in the TCRdb table, and some are missing; sequencing was by immunoSEQ multiplex PCR. The sample lists about 160,000 clones, 6.5% to 10% occurring once. Material: central memory CD4+ T cells from blood. The gene calls are TRBV28 and TRBJ2-5, with 10 bases identical to TRBD1. This clonotype was sampled from a woman between 18 and 29 years old with type 1 diabetes. The CDR3 DNA reads TGTGCCAGCAGTTTGGGACAGGGGCAAGAGACCCAGTACTTC. Protein product: CASSLGQGQETQYF.